This TCR beta chain was identified in a study of T cell repertoires in cytomegalovirus infection. Whole-study context: Public TCR beta signatures marked donors with CMV infection and the matching HLA.

General study points: Dominant in the ex vivo response were TCR beta clonotypes restricted by HLA-C and specific for CMV. Adding up the frequency of public TCR beta families identified people who carried CMV plus the relevant HLA.

On this clonotype itself: The antigen remains unidentified.

TCRdb passed the reads through MiXCR, listing each CDR3 protein once. There are some 920,000 distinct CDR3 sequences in the sample; under 40% occur only once, and about an eighth lies in the top ten. The V gene end was trimmed by 3 bases and the J gene end by 7 bases; junction bases not matched to a gene: 2. This CDR3 spans 12 amino acids. Looked up from germline, CDR1 is DFQATT and CDR2 is SNEGSKA (reference sequence). The TCR was taken from a human donor in good health (CMV status not recorded). Some clones in this sample may be carry-over from other donors' samples. V and J are TRBV20-1 and TRBJ2-1; 8 nucleotides align to TRBD2. The material was cultured CD8+ T cells from PBMCs, obtained from culture after CMV antigen stimulation. The CDR3 DNA sequence: TGCAGTGCTAGCGGGGGGGCTAATGAGCAGTTCTTC. Translating it yields CSASGGANEQFF.